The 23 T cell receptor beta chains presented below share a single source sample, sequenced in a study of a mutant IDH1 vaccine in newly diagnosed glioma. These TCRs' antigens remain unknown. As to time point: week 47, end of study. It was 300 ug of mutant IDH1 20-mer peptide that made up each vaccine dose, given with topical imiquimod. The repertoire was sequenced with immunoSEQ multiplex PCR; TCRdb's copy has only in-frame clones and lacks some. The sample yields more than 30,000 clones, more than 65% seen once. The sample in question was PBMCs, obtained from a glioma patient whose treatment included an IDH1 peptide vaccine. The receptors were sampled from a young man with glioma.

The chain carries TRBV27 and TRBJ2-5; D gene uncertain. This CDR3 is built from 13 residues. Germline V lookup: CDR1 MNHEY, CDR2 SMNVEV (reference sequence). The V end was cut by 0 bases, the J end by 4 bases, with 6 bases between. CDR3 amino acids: CASSLSRVETQYF. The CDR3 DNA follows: TGTGCCAGCAGTTTATCTAGGGTAGAGACCCAGTACTTC.

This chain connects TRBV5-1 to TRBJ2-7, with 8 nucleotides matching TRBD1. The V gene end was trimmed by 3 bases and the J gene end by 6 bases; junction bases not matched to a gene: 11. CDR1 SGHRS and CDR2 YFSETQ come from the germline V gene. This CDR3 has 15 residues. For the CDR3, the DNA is TGCGCCAGCAGCTCTTCAACAGGGGGAGGTGGCGAGCAGTACTTC. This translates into CASSSSTGGGGEQYF.

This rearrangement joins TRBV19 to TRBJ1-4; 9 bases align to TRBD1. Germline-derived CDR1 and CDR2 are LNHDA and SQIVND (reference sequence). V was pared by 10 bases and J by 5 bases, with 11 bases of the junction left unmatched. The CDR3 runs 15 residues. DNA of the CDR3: TGTGCCACTCAACCGTACGGGACAGGGAATGAAAAACTGTTTTTT. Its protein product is CATQPYGTGNEKLFF.

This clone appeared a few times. The CDR3 loop is CASSVHAGYTGELFF. In DNA form, the CDR3 reads TGTGCCAGCAGCGTCCATGCGGGTTACACCGGGGAGCTGTTTTTT. V gene TRBV7-3 combines with J gene TRBJ2-2; the D gene is possibly TRBD2 (5 bases). This CDR3 region has 15 residues. Germline CDR1 SGHTA, CDR2 FQGTGA. Trimming removed 5 bases from V and 3 bases from J, with 13 bases in between.

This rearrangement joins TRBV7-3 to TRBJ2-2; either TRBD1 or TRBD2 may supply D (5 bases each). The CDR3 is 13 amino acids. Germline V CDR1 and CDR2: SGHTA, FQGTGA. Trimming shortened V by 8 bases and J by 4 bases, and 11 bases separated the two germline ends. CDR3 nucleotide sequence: TGTGCCAGCGGGGGTAGCGCCACCGGGGAGCTGTTTTTT. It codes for CASGGSATGELFF.

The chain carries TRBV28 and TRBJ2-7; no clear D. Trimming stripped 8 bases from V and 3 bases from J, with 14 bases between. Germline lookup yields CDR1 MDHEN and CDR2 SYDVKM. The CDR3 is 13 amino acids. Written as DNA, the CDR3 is TGTGCCAGCCTCGGTGGGTCCGACTACGAGCAGTACTTC. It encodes CASLGGSDYEQYF.

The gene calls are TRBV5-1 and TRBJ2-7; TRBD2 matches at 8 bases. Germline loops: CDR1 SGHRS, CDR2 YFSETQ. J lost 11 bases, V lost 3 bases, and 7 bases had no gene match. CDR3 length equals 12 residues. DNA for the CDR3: TGCGCCAGCAGCTCGCATAGCGGGGAGAAGTACTTC. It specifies CASSSHSGEKYF.

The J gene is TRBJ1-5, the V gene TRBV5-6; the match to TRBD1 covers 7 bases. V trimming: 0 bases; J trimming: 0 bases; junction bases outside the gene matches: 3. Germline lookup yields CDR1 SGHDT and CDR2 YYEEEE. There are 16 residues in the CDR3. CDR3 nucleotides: TGTGCCAGCAGCTTGGCGGGACAGCGTAGCAATCAGCCCCAGCATTTT. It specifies CASSLAGQRSNQPQHF.

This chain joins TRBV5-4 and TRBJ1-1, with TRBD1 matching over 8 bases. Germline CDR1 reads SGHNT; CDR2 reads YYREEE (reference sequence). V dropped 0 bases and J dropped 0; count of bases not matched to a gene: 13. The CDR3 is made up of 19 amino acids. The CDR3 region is CASSLASDRAFILNTEAFF. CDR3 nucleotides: TGTGCCAGCAGCTTGGCTTCGGACAGGGCTTTTATTTTGAACACTGAAGCTTTCTTT.

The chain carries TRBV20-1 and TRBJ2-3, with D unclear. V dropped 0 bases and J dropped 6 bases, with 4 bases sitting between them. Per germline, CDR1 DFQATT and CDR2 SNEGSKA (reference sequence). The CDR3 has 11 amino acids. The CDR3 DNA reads TGCAGTGCTAGAGACATGGATACGCAGTATTTT. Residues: CSARDMDTQYF.

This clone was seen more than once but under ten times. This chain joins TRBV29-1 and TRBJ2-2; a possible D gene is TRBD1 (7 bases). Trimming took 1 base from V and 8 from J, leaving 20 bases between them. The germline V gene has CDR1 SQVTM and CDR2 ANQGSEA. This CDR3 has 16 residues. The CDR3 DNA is TGCAGCGTTGAAGCCGGCGGGGACAGTGCATCGGGGGAGCTGTTTTTT. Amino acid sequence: CSVEAGGDSASGELFF.

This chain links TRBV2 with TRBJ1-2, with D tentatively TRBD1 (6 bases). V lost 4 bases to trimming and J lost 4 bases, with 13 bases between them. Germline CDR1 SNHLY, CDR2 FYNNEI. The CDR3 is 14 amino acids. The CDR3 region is CASSAGEAGYGYTF. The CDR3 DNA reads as TGTGCCAGCAGTGCAGGGGAGGCGGGCTATGGCTACACCTTC.

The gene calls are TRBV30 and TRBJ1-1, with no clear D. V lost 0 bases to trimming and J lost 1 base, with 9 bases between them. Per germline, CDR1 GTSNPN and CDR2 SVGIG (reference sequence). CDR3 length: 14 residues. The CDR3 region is CAWSVPVRNTEAFF. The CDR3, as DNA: TGTGCCTGGAGTGTACCGGTAAGGAACACTGAAGCTTTCTTT.

The CDR3, as DNA: TGTGCCAGTAGTATAGTGACTAGCGGGACGTCCTACGAGCAGTACTTC. Residues: CASSIVTSGTSYEQYF. The rearrangement links TRBV19 to TRBJ2-7, with 11 positions matching TRBD2. J lost 1 base, V lost 1 base, and 3 bases had no gene match. The germline V gene has CDR1 LNHDA and CDR2 SQIVND (reference sequence). CDR3 size: 16 residues.

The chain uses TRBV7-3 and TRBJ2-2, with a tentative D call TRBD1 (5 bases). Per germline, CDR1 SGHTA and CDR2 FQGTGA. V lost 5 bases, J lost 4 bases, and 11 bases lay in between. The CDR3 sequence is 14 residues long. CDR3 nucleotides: TGTGCCAGCAGCCTGGGCAGGGCCACCGGGGAGCTGTTTTTT. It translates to CASSLGRATGELFF.

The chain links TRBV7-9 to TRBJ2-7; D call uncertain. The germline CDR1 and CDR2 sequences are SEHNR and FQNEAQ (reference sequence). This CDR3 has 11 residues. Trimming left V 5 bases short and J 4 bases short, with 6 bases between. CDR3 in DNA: TGTGCCAGCAGCCCCATATACGAGCAGTACTTC. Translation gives CASSPIYEQYF. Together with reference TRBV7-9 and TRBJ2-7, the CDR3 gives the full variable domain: DTGVSQNPRHKITKRGQNVTFRCDPISEHNRLYWYRQTLGQGPEFLTYFQNEAQLEKSRLLSDRFSAERPKGSFSTLEIQRTEQGDSAMYLCASSPIYEQYFGPGTRLTVT.

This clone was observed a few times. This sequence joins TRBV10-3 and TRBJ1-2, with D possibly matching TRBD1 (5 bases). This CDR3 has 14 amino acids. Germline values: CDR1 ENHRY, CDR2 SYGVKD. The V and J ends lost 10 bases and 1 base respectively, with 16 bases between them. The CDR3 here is CATSDTGVNYGYTF. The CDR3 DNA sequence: TGTGCCACCTCGGACACCGGAGTTAACTATGGCTACACCTTC.

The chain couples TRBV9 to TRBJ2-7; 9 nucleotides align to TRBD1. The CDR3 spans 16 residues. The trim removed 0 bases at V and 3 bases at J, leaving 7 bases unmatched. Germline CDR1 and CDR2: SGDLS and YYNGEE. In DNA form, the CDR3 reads TGTGCCAGCAGCGTAGCGGTGGGACAGGGCTACTACGAGCAGTACTTC. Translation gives CASSVAVGQGYYEQYF.

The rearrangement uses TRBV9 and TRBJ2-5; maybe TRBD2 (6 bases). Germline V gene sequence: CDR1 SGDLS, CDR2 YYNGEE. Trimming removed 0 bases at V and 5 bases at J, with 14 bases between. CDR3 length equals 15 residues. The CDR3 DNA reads TGTGCCAGCAGCGTAGGGGTCGGGAGTGGCGAGACCCAGTACTTC. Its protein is CASSVGVGSGETQYF. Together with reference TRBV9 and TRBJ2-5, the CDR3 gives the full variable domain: DSGVTQTPKHLITATGQRVTLRCSPRSGDLSVYWYQQSLDQGLQFLIQYYNGEERAKGNILERFSAQQFPDLHSELNLSSLELGDSALYFCASSVGVGSGETQYFGPGTRLLVL.

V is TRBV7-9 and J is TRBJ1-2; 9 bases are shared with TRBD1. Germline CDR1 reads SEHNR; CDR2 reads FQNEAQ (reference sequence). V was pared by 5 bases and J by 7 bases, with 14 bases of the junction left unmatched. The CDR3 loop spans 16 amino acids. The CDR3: CASSPTGTGIGVGYTF. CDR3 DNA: TGTGCCAGCAGCCCAACCGGGACAGGGATCGGAGTTGGCTACACCTTC.

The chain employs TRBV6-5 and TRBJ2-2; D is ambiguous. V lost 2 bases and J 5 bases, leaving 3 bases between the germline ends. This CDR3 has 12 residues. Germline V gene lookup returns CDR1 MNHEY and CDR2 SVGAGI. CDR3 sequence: CASSYGTGELFF. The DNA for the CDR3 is TGTGCCAGCAGTTACGGGACCGGGGAGCTGTTTTTT.

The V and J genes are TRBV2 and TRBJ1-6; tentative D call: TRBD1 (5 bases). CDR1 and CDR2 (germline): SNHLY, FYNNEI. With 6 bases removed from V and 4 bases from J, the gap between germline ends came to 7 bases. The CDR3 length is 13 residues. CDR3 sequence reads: CASRGDYNSPLHF. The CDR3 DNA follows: TGTGCCAGCAGGGGGGATTATAATTCACCCCTCCACTTT.

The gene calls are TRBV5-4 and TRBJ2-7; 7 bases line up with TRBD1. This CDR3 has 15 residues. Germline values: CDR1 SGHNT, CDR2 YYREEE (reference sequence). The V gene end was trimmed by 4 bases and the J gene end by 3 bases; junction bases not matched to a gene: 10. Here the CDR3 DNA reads TGTGCCAGCAGCCCAGCGGACCAGGGGGTCTACGAGCAGTACTTC. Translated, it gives CASSPADQGVYEQYF.